This TCR beta chain was sequenced in a study of OX40 agonist ivuxolimab in advanced cancers. Regarding the research as a whole: Ivuxolimab, which targeted the costimulatory receptor OX40 (CD134), was an agonistic, fully human IgG2 monoclonal antibody. Intravenous ivuxolimab was administered to patients every 2 weeks at six dose levels: 0.01, 0.1, 0.3, 1.5, 3 and 10 mg/kg. Among the roughly 50 dose-escalation patients, approximately 20 had hepatocellular carcinoma, 15 melanoma, 9 renal cell carcinoma and 9 head and neck cancer. The dose-escalation cohort was 82.7% male with a mean age of approximately 60 years, ranging from roughly 23 to 79. Patients were allowed to have had prior anti-PD-1, anti-PD-L1 or anti-CTLA-4 therapy, and approximately 40% of the dose-escalation patients had been treated with checkpoint inhibitors. Partial responses were achieved by three dose-escalation patients, of whom one had hepatocellular carcinoma and two had cutaneous melanoma. The point of sequencing TCRbeta in the periphery was to test whether ivuxolimab changed TCR sequence diversity and drove clonal T-cell expansion. The paper reports the monotherapy dose-escalation portion (N = 52 patients) of the phase I ivuxolimab trial. Results the study describes overall, beyond this receptor: Clonal expansion of both CD4+ and CD8+ blood T cells was observed from baseline to week 6 at doses 0.1 to 3.0 mg/kg. Low levels of normalized T-cell clonal expansion were also seen in some nonresponding patients. Antigen specificity was not determined for the clonally expanded peripheral T cells. On average, CD8+ T cells showed more expanded clones than CD4+ T cells after ivuxolimab. In the 0.1-3.0 mg/kg groups, partial responders had among the lowest normalized peripheral clonal expansion, particularly in CD8+ T cells.

This clone was recorded only once. Its antigen is currently not known. No base quality information exists; no much larger clone differs at one position. Patients with autoimmune disease history or receiving systemic immunosuppression were excluded from the trial. Peripheral blood for TCR sequencing was collected from all dose cohorts at baseline, on cycle 4 day 1, and on cycle 7 day 1. The samples were taken from a phase I, first-in-human, multicenter, open-label dose-escalation trial of ivuxolimab. Adults with locally advanced or metastatic melanoma, renal cell, hepatocellular, or head and neck squamous cell carcinoma were enrolled in the trial. CD4+ and CD8+ T cells were sorted separately from peripheral blood before TCR sequencing. From the cysteine up to the phenylalanine, the CDR3 has a length of 15 residues. Kept here is only the CDR3 DNA, which spans 45 bases and is read in frame from base 1. As encoded in the germline V gene, CDR1 is MDHEN while CDR2 is SYDVKM. Clipping removes 5 bases from V and 1 base from J, with 3 as the unmatched junction base count.

For sequencing of the TCRbeta CDR3 region, genomic DNA was extracted from the sorted cells. The immunoSEQ Assay was used for sequencing of TCRbeta CDR3 regions. The immuneACCESS repertoire file appears here via TCRdb, limited to in-frame rearrangements. These files lack a portion of the clones; in checked studies, under half of the deficit traces to unresolved V genes, and the cause of the others is not known. This sample holds about 82,000 clones; more than 80% were observed only once. The top ten clonotypes cover roughly 0.22% of the sample. This receptor was identified in an adult with an advanced solid tumor such as melanoma, head and neck, liver or kidney cancer. The chain is assembled from TRBV28 and TRBJ1-5, with TRBD1 matching 9 junction bases. The material sequenced was CD4+ or CD8+ T cells sorted from blood, taken in a trial of the OX40 agonist ivuxolimab. The DNA sequence is TGTGCCAGCAGTGGGACAGGGAGGAGCAATCAGCCCCAGCATTTT. Its protein is CASSGTGRSNQPQHF.